The sequence of this TCR beta chain was determined in a study of cytomegalovirus exposure and HLA in healthy donors. Study overall: The platform used for the roughly 130 validation repertoires matched that of the 666 first-cohort repertoires, a later analysis reported. Findings and caveats of the study: Some TCR beta chains (around 160 of them) were listed as cytomegalovirus-associated. The TCR clusters that emerged in the first cohort tended, a later analysis found, to co-occur in the approximately 110 validation repertoires.

For this clone: Its antigen is not identified.

Sequenced by immunoSEQ multiplex PCR; TCRdb stores in-frame clones only, minus some. The sample has 120,000 to 150,000 clones, roughly 90% seen once. Between the trimmed V and J ends, which lost 6 bases and 4 bases, there was a span of 15 bases. The CDR3 consists of 14 residues. Germline V gives CDR1 SGHDN, CDR2 FVKESK. Source material: PBMCs. The chain carries TRBV14 and TRBJ1-2; D is ambiguous. The receptor was isolated from a man aged 18-30 years in good health and CMV-seropositive. The CDR3 loop is CASSLRRRGYGYTF. The DNA for the CDR3 is TGTGCCAGCAGTTTACGACGGCGGGGCTATGGCTACACCTTC.